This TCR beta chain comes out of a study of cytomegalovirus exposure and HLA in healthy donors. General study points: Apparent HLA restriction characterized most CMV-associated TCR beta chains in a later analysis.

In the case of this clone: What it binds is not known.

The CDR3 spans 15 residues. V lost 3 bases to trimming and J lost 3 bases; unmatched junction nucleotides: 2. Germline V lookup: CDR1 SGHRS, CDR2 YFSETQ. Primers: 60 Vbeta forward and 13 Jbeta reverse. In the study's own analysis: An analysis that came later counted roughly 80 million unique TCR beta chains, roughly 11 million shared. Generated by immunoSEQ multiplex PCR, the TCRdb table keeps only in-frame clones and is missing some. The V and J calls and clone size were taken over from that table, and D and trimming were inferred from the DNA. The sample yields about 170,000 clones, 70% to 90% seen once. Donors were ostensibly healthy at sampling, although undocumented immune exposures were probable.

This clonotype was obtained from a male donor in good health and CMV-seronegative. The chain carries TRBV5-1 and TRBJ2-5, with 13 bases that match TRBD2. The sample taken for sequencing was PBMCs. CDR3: CASSYGTSGEETQYF. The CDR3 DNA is TGCGCCAGCAGCTACGGGACTAGCGGGGAAGAGACCCAGTACTTC.